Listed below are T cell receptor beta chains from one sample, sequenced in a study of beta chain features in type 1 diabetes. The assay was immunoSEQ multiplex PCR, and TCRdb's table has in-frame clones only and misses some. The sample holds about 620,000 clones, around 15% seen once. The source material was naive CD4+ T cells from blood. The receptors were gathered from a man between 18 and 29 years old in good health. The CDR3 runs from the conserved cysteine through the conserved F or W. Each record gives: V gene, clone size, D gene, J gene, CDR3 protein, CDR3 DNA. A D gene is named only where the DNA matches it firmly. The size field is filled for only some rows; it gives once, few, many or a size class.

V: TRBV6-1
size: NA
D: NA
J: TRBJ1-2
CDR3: CASLPGNYGYTF
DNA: TGTGCCAGCTTACCCGGAAACTATGGCTACACCTTC

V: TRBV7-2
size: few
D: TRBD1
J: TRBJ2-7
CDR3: CASSRRQGSYEQYF
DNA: TGTGCCAGCAGCCGTAGACAGGGCTCCTACGAGCAGTACTTC

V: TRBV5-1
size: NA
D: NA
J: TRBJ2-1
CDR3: CASGVTSTTYNEQFF
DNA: TGCGCCAGCGGGGTAACTAGTACTACCTACAATGAGCAGTTCTTC

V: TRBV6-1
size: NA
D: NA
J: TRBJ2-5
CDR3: CASTTGLPIQETQYF
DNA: TGTGCCAGCACCACGGGGCTACCCATCCAAGAGACCCAGTACTTC

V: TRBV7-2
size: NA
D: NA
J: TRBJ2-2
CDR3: CASSSTNTGELFF
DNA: TGTGCCAGCAGCTCTACGAACACCGGGGAGCTGTTTTTT

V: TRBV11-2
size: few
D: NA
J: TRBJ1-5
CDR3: CASTGRGPAQHF
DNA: TGTGCCAGCACCGGACGTGGGCCAGCCCAGCATTTT

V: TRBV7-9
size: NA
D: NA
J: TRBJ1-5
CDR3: CASSSPGYGQPQHF
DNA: TGTGCCAGCAGCTCCCCAGGGTATGGGCAGCCCCAGCATTTT

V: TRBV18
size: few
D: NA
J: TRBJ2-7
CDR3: CASSPGYEQYF
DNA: TGTGCCAGCTCACCAGGCTACGAGCAGTACTTC

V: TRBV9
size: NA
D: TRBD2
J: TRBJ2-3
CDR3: CASSLARGGRTDTQYF
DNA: TGTGCCAGCAGTCTCGCTCGGGGAGGGCGGACAGATACGCAGTATTTT

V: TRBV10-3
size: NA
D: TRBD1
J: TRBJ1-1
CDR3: CAISGGQGSTEAFF
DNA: TGTGCCATCAGCGGGGGACAGGGATCCACTGAAGCTTTCTTT

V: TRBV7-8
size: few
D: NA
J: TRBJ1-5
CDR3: CASSLGTDRRAQPQHF
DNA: TGTGCCAGCAGCTTAGGTACCGACAGGAGGGCACAGCCCCAGCATTTT

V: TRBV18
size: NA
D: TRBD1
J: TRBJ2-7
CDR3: CASSPQTGGYEQYF
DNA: TGTGCCAGCTCACCTCAGACAGGGGGCTACGAGCAGTACTTC

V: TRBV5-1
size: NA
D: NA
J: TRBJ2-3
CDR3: CASISTDTQYF
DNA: TGCGCCAGCATAAGCACAGATACGCAGTATTTT

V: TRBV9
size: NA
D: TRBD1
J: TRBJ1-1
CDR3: CASNTPQGAGTEAFF
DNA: TGTGCCAGCAACACTCCTCAGGGGGCGGGCACTGAAGCTTTCTTT

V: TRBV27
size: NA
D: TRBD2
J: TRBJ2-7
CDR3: CASSLFLGTSGYYEQYF
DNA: TGTGCCAGCAGTTTATTTTTAGGGACTAGCGGGTACTACGAGCAGTACTTC

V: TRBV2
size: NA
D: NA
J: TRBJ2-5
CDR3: CASRRTGSAETQYF
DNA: TGTGCCAGCAGACGAACGGGGTCAGCTGAGACCCAGTACTTC

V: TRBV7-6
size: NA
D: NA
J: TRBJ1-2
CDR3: CASSLDPYRNGYTF
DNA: TGTGCCAGCAGCTTAGATCCCTACCGGAATGGCTACACCTTC

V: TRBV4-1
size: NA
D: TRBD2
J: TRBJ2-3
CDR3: CASSHFTSGRPDTQYF
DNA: TGCGCCAGCAGCCACTTCACTAGCGGGAGACCAGATACGCAGTATTTT

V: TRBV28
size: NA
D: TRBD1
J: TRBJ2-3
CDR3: CASSPGGQGSNTQYF
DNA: TGTGCCAGCAGTCCCGGGGGACAGGGCTCAAATACGCAGTATTTT

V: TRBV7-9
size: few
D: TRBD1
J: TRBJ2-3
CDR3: CASSRDRGLLDTQYF
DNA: TGTGCCAGCAGCCGGGACAGGGGGCTGTTGGATACGCAGTATTTT

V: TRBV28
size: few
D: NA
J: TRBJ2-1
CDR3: CASSSLVLNEQFF
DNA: TGTGCCAGCAGCAGTTTGGTCCTCAATGAGCAGTTCTTC

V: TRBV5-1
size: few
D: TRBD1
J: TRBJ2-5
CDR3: CASSAQTGNQETQYF
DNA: TGCGCCAGCAGCGCCCAGACAGGGAACCAAGAGACCCAGTACTTC

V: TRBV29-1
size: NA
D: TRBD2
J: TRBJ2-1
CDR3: CSVTGTSGDYNEQFF
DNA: TGCAGCGTCACCGGGACTAGCGGGGACTACAATGAGCAGTTCTTC

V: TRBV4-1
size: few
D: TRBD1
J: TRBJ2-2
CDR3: CASSRGQGPSRNTGELFF
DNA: TGCGCCAGCAGCCGCGGACAGGGCCCATCCCGGAACACCGGGGAGCTGTTTTTT

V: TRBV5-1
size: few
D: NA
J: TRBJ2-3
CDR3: CASSLASNRADTQYF
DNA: TGCGCCAGCAGCTTGGCATCGAACAGGGCCGATACGCAGTATTTT

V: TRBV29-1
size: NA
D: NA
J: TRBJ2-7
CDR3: CSVGGRSYEQYF
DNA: TGCAGCGTTGGGGGGCGATCCTACGAGCAGTACTTC

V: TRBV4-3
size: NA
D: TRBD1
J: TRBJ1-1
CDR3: CASSPGDRGNTEAFF
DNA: TGCGCCAGCAGCCCCGGGGACAGGGGGAACACTGAAGCTTTCTTT

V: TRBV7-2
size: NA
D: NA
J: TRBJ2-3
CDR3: CASSHSGNTQYF
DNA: TGTGCCAGCAGCCACAGCGGAAATACGCAGTATTTT

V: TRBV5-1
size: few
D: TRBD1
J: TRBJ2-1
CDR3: CASSPGTVYNEQFF
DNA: TGCGCCAGCAGCCCCGGGACAGTATACAATGAGCAGTTCTTC

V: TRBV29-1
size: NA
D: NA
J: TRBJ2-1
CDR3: CSVVFPDRQFF
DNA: TGCAGCGTTGTGTTTCCAGATCGGCAGTTCTTC

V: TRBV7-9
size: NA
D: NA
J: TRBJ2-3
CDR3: CASSLLGLRTQYF
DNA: TGTGCCAGCAGCCTTCTTGGTCTGCGTACGCAGTATTTT

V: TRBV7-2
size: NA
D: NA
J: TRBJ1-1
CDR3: CASSLVEGGGAFF
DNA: TGTGCCAGCAGCTTAGTCGAAGGCGGAGGGGCTTTCTTT

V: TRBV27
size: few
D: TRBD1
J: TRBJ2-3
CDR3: CASTLRAGGRSDTQYF
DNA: TGTGCCAGCACCCTTAGGGCAGGGGGCAGGTCAGATACGCAGTATTTT

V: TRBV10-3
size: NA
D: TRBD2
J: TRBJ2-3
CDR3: CAIRRASGGTDTQYF
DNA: TGTGCCATCAGGAGGGCTAGCGGGGGCACAGATACGCAGTATTTT

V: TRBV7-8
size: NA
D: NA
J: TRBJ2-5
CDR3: CASSFRVPETQYF
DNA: TGTGCCAGCAGCTTCCGGGTACCCGAGACCCAGTACTTC

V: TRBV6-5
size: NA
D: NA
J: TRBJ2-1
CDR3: CASRGGGNEQFF
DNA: TGTGCCAGCAGGGGGGGTGGCAATGAGCAGTTCTTC

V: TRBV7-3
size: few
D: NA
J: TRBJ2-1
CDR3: CASSTGSTLRVEQFF
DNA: TGTGCCAGCAGCACAGGGAGTACGCTTAGGGTTGAGCAGTTCTTC

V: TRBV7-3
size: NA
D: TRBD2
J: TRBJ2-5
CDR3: CASSFRLALYF
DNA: TGTGCCAGCAGCTTTCGACTAGCCCTGTACTTC

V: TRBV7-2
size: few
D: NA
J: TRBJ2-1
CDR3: CASTFQGRSSYNEQFF
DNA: TGTGCCAGCACCTTCCAGGGCCGGAGCTCCTACAATGAGCAGTTCTTC

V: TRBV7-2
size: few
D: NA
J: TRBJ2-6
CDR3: CASSLNRPSGANVLTF
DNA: TGTGCCAGCAGCTTAAACAGACCCTCTGGGGCCAACGTCCTGACTTTC

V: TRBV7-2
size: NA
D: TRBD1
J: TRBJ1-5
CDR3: CASSLGTGLVRGQPQHF
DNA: TGTGCCAGCAGCTTAGGGACAGGCCTCGTCAGAGGTCAGCCCCAGCATTTT

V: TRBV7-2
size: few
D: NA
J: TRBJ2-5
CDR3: CASSSGAGETQYF
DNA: TGTGCCAGCAGCTCCGGAGCCGGGGAGACCCAGTACTTC

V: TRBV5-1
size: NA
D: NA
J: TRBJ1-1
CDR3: CASSTRDKNTEAFF
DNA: TGCGCCAGCAGCACCCGGGACAAGAACACTGAAGCTTTCTTT

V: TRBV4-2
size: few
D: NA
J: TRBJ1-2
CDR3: CASSQDLSSNYGYTF
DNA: TGTGCCAGCAGCCAAGATCTCTCGAGCAACTATGGCTACACCTTC

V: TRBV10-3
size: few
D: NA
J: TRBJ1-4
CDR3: CAISAQGNEKLFF
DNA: TGTGCCATCAGTGCACAGGGTAATGAAAAACTGTTTTTT

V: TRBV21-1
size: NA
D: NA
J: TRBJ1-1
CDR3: CASSKVRGGTEAFF
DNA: TGTGCCAGCAGCAAAGTTAGGGGTGGTACTGAAGCTTTCTTT

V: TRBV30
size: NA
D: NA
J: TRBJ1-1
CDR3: CAWSVGGTEAFF
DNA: TGTGCCTGGAGTGTAGGAGGGACTGAAGCTTTCTTT